A selection of T cell receptor beta chains follows, all from one sample in a study of T cell repertoires in cytomegalovirus infection. Their target antigens are unknown. TCRdb recomputed calls from the reads with MiXCR, one row per CDR3 protein. Among about 89,000 distinct CDR3 sequences listed, approximately 32% were seen once. The sample consisted of CD8+ T cells from cultured PBMCs, taken from culture after CMV antigen stimulation. Receptors originate from a human donor in good health (CMV status not recorded). Some clones in this sample may be carry-over from other donors' samples. Both conserved end residues are part of each CDR3.

CDR3aa: CASSLTLVQVTETQYF; v_gene: TRBV6-5; j_gene: TRBJ2-5
CDR3aa: CASSPGGTAPYQPQHF; v_gene: TRBV12-3/TRBV12-4; j_gene: TRBJ1-5
CDR3aa: CASSQLATSGVSDTQYF; v_gene: TRBV4-1; j_gene: TRBJ2-3
CDR3aa: CASSLILYNEQFF; v_gene: TRBV12-3/TRBV12-4; j_gene: TRBJ2-1
CDR3aa: CSAIGYYTF; v_gene: TRBV20-1; j_gene: TRBJ1-2
CDR3aa: CASSLTDGPSSYNEQFF; v_gene: TRBV6-2/TRBV6-3; j_gene: TRBJ2-1
CDR3aa: CASSPTGEANYGYTF; v_gene: TRBV7-8; j_gene: TRBJ1-2
CDR3aa: CASGWTENQPQHF; v_gene: TRBV4-1; j_gene: TRBJ1-5
CDR3aa: CAISPGTVNTEAFF; v_gene: TRBV10-3; j_gene: TRBJ1-1
CDR3aa: CASSDRTSGVNAYNEQFF; v_gene: TRBV6-6; j_gene: TRBJ2-1
CDR3aa: CASSQQGGYEQYF; v_gene: TRBV7-6; j_gene: TRBJ2-7
CDR3aa: CATGTAGVPDTQYF; v_gene: TRBV28; j_gene: TRBJ2-3
CDR3aa: CASSQDDRGGTEAVF; v_gene: TRBV4-1; j_gene: TRBJ1-1
CDR3aa: CASSEVGQEYYEQYF; v_gene: TRBV2; j_gene: TRBJ2-7
CDR3aa: CASSLMAGQETQYF; v_gene: TRBV27; j_gene: TRBJ2-5
CDR3aa: CASSWTGPGELFF; v_gene: TRBV7-6; j_gene: TRBJ2-2
CDR3aa: CASSKGTGGYEQYF; v_gene: TRBV27; j_gene: TRBJ2-7
CDR3aa: CSARDYRDRAGANVLTF; v_gene: TRBV20-1; j_gene: TRBJ2-6
CDR3aa: CASSPVVVDRGFADTQYF; v_gene: TRBV4-1; j_gene: TRBJ2-3
CDR3aa: CSVELGSYEQYF; v_gene: TRBV29-1; j_gene: TRBJ2-7
CDR3aa: CASARGGELFF; v_gene: TRBV19; j_gene: TRBJ2-2
CDR3aa: CASTLRANTEAFF; v_gene: TRBV27; j_gene: TRBJ1-1
CDR3aa: CASSFVIAGGLYEQYF; v_gene: TRBV11-2; j_gene: TRBJ2-7
CDR3aa: CASKFVGAKNIQYF; v_gene: TRBV19; j_gene: TRBJ2-4
CDR3aa: CASAGSGGSTDTQYF; v_gene: TRBV2; j_gene: TRBJ2-3
CDR3aa: CAISELVAVNTEAFF; v_gene: TRBV10-3; j_gene: TRBJ1-1
CDR3aa: CASSSSTAYQPQHF; v_gene: TRBV19; j_gene: TRBJ1-5
CDR3aa: CASSYASGNTIYF; v_gene: TRBV6-5; j_gene: TRBJ1-3
CDR3aa: CASSLGFQDFSYEQYF; v_gene: TRBV12-3/TRBV12-4; j_gene: TRBJ2-7
CDR3aa: CASSTGLNEQFF; v_gene: TRBV7-6; j_gene: TRBJ2-1
CDR3aa: CASSEWGNTEAFF; v_gene: TRBV2; j_gene: TRBJ1-1
CDR3aa: CADGGALRDGYTF; v_gene: TRBV2; j_gene: TRBJ1-2
CDR3aa: CASSLWGGATDTQYF; v_gene: TRBV7-2; j_gene: TRBJ2-3
CDR3aa: CASSFGGIAEAFF; v_gene: TRBV12-3/TRBV12-4; j_gene: TRBJ1-1
CDR3aa: CASSGGQSTYEQYF; v_gene: TRBV2; j_gene: TRBJ2-7
CDR3aa: CASRLTEDGWDSPLHF; v_gene: TRBV12-3/TRBV12-4; j_gene: TRBJ1-6